A single sample gave rise to the 6 T cell receptor beta chains below, sequenced in a study of T cells after yellow fever vaccination. Via MiXCR, TCRdb re-called the 5' RACE reads, giving one row per CDR3 protein. This repertoire shows a few hundred thousand distinct CDR3 sequences, less than 8.5% found once; its top ten account for over 0.65%. The sequences come from CD4+ T cells sorted from PBMCs, collected 15 days after the yellow fever booster vaccination. These TCRs come from a young man who received the YFV17D yellow fever vaccine.

V gene TRBV30 combines with J gene TRBJ2-1; D unresolved. This CDR3 comprises 14 residues. CDR1 and CDR2 (germline): GTSNPN, SVGIG (reference sequence). This CDR3 is CACNRNQTYNEQFF. CDR3 DNA: TGTGCTTGCAACCGGAACCAGACCTACAATGAGCAGTTCTTC.

The rearrangement joins TRBV27 to TRBJ1-2; TRBD1 matches 10 bases. This CDR3 is built from 20 residues. The trim removed 1 base at V and 7 bases at J, leaving 21 bases unmatched. Germline V gene data show CDR1 as MNHEY and CDR2 as SMNVEV (reference sequence). As DNA, the CDR3 is TGTGCCAGCAGTTTATATCCCCCCCTTGGGGACAGGGGATCTCGGGCTGGCTACACCTTC. The encoded protein is CASSLYPPLGDRGSRAGYTF.

This clonotype was seen a handful of times. The chain is built from TRBV4-2 and TRBJ1-1; 8 bases match TRBD1. The CDR3 covers 14 residues. J was trimmed by 3 bases and V by 6 bases; bases with no gene match: 6. Germline values: CDR1 LGHNA, CDR2 YNFKEQ. The CDR3 nucleotides read TGTGCCAGCAGACAGGGACAGGTGGACACTGAAGCTTTCTTT. Protein sequence: CASRQGQVDTEAFF.

This clonotype appeared once. At one end the junction does not follow the germline gene, possibly because of a read error. This rearrangement joins TRBV6-1 to TRBJ2-7, with D maybe TRBD1 (6 bases). Germline values: CDR1 MNHNS, CDR2 SASEGT. The CDR3 extends over 15 amino acids. The CDR3 coding sequence is TGTGCCAGCAGCCACAGGGTCGGGATTAATTACGAACAGTACTTC. Amino acid sequence: CASSHRVGINYEQYF.

This clonotype was detected a few times. The V and J genes are TRBV6-1 and TRBJ1-2; D not certain. Germline-derived CDR1 and CDR2 are MNHNS and SASEGT. This CDR3 contains 14 residues. V shed 6 bases and J shed 2 bases, with 13 bases lying between them. In DNA, the CDR3 is TGTGCCAGCAGGGTAGGAGCAGCCAACTATGGCTACACCTTC. Its protein product is CASRVGAANYGYTF.

This clonotype was seen only a few times. The rearrangement uses TRBV18 and TRBJ2-5; TRBD2 is a possible D gene (6 bases). This CDR3 is 14 amino acids long. V gave up 0 bases and J gave up 1 base, with 6 bases separating them. The germline V gene has CDR1 KGHSH and CDR2 LQKENI. The CDR3 protein is CASSPPGSQETQYF. CDR3 nucleotides: TGTGCCAGCTCACCACCCGGGAGCCAAGAGACCCAGTACTTC.